This passage covers 19 T cell receptor beta chains from one sample sequenced in a study of blood T cells in healthy people across ages. Through a sample-barcoded 5' primer and a J-beta primer mix, a second PCR was run for roughly 6 to 11 cycles. TCRdb reprocessed the 5' RACE reads with MiXCR, giving one entry per CDR3 protein. The data show 850,000 to 1,000,000 distinct CDR3 sequences, around 49% seen once. Sample: blood. Receptors originate from a young man in good health.

This clonotype was seen more than once but under ten times. This rearrangement joins TRBV18 to TRBJ2-1, with D perhaps TRBD2 (6 bases). The germline V gene has CDR1 KGHSH and CDR2 LQKENI. The V end lost 0 bases, the J end lost 10 bases, and 13 bases lay between the germline ends. The CDR3 extends over 14 amino acids. CDR3 protein: CASSPPPGTYEQFF. CDR3 nucleotide sequence: TGTGCCAGCTCACCACCGCCGGGGACTTACGAGCAGTTCTTC. The full variable domain, completed using reference TRBV18 and TRBJ2-1, is NAGVMQNPRHLVRRRGQEARLRCSPMKGHSHVYWYRQLPEEGLKFMVYLQKENIIDESGMPKERFSAEFPKEGPSILRIQQVVRGDSAAYFCASSPPPGTYEQFFGPGTRLTVL.

In the case of this clonotype: A junction boundary mismatches the germline segment, possibly from a read error. The chain joins TRBV28 to TRBJ2-1, with D tentatively TRBD2 (6 bases). In germline, CDR1 is MDHEN, CDR2 SYDVKM. This CDR3 is built from 18 residues. The CDR3 here is CASSGRDFQNRNYNERFF. DNA for the CDR3: TGTGCCAGCAGTGGCCGGGACTTCCAAAATCGGAATTACAATGAGCGGTTCTTC.

On this clonotype itself: Relative to the germline gene, one junction end is altered; a read error may explain this. The rearrangement uses TRBV14 and TRBJ2-5; TRBD1 or TRBD2 may be the D gene (5 bases each). From germline, CDR1 is SGHDN and CDR2 FVKESK. CDR3 length equals 13 residues. The CDR3 here is CAGSQDRLGRQYF. The DNA of the CDR3 is TGTGCCGGCAGCCAAGATCGGTTGGGACGGCAGTACTTC.

The V call is TRBV7-8, the J call TRBJ2-1; 7 nucleotides line up with TRBD1. V was pared by 7 bases and J by 7 bases, with 10 bases of the junction left unmatched. This CDR3 contains 14 residues. Germline lookup yields CDR1 SGHVS and CDR2 FQNEAQ. CDR3 sequence reads: CASTGTETENEQFF. CDR3 bases: TGTGCCAGCACCGGGACAGAGACAGAGAATGAGCAGTTCTTC.

The rearrangement uses TRBV6-5 and TRBJ2-4, with a weak D call TRBD1 (5 bases). The CDR3 runs 15 residues. V was cut by 2 bases and J by 1 base, with 9 bases left in between. Looked up from germline, CDR1 is MNHEY and CDR2 is SVGAGI. This CDR3 reads CASSYGRAAKNIQYF. The CDR3 coding sequence is TGTGCCAGCAGTTACGGCAGGGCGGCCAAAAACATTCAGTACTTC.

This chain links TRBV5-1 with TRBJ2-3; D is perhaps TRBD2 (6 bases). From germline, CDR1 is SGHRS and CDR2 YFSETQ. Deletions cut 4 bases from V and 2 bases from J, with 14 bases between. The CDR3 runs to 15 residues. The CDR3 spells CASSSLTSPTDTQYF. CDR3 DNA: TGCGCCAGCAGCAGCCTGACTAGTCCCACAGATACGCAGTATTTT.

This clonotype was observed a few times. V and J are TRBV20-1 and TRBJ1-6; D not resolved. The CDR3 length is 14 residues. CDR1 is DFQATT and CDR2 is SNEGSKA in the germline V gene (reference sequence). Trimming left V 3 bases short and J 8 bases short, with 14 bases between. The CDR3 DNA reads TGCAGTGCTAGCTTTCAGAGGGATGATTCACCCCTCCACTTT. The encoded protein is CSASFQRDDSPLHF.

The rearrangement links TRBV20-1 to TRBJ2-4; 8 nucleotides line up with TRBD1. CDR3 size: 12 residues. J gave up 8 bases and V 5 bases, and 5 bases lay outside the gene matches. Germline-derived CDR1 and CDR2 are DFQATT and SNEGSKA (reference sequence). Here the CDR3 DNA reads TGCAGTGCTGAAGGACAGGGAGACATTCAGTACTTC. Translated: CSAEGQGDIQYF.

This clonotype has a handful of counts. The rearrangement links TRBV10-3 to TRBJ2-1; 10 nucleotides align to TRBD2. Per germline, CDR1 ENHRY and CDR2 SYGVKD. The CDR3 runs to 16 residues. Trimming at V came to 0 bases and at J to 6 bases, leaving 5 bases not matched to a gene. CDR3 region: CAISESRLAGANEQFF. CDR3 coding DNA: TGTGCCATCAGTGAGTCGAGGCTAGCGGGGGCCAATGAGCAGTTCTTC.

This clonotype was observed a few times. The genes are TRBV27 and TRBJ2-7; 8 bases are shared with TRBD1. V dropped 6 bases and J dropped 2; count of bases not matched to a gene: 12. The CDR3 covers 16 residues. Germline V lookup: CDR1 MNHEY, CDR2 SMNVEV (reference sequence). The CDR3 spells CASRLAAGTGAYEQYF. The CDR3 DNA sequence: TGTGCCAGCAGACTCGCAGCCGGGACAGGCGCCTACGAGCAGTACTTC.

The chain employs TRBV12-3 or TRBV12-4 and TRBJ2-3; D possibly matches TRBD1 or TRBD2 (5 bases each). The V end was cut by 5 bases, the J end by 2 bases, with 17 bases between. The CDR3 is 16 amino acids. CDR3 loop: CASSRPRDAPTDTQYF. CDR3 coding DNA: TGTGCCAGCAGTCGTCCCCGGGACGCCCCCACAGATACGCAGTATTTT.

The chain is built from TRBV6-1 and TRBJ2-5; D is possibly TRBD1 (6 bases). With the DNA end fitting TRBJ2-7 better, the J assignment may be wrong. The CDR3 is 14 residues long. Per the germline V gene, CDR1 is MNHNS and CDR2 is SASEGT. CDR3 bases: TGTGCCAGCGGGGAACAGGGAAACTCCTACGAGCAGTACTTC. It encodes CASGEQGNSYEQYF.

This clonotype showed up many times. The rearrangement joins TRBV3-1 to TRBJ2-1; maybe TRBD2 (5 bases). V was cut by 0 bases and J by 3 bases, with 15 bases left in between. This CDR3 is 17 amino acids long. The germline gives CDR1 LGHDT, CDR2 YNNKEL (reference sequence). The CDR3: CASSQEHLSSSYNEQFF. The CDR3 DNA is TGTGCCAGCAGCCAAGAACACCTCTCTAGCAGCTACAATGAGCAGTTCTTC.

This chain connects TRBV5-1 to TRBJ1-2, with TRBD1 matching over 7 bases. Germline CDR1 reads SGHRS; CDR2 reads YFSETQ. This CDR3 has 16 residues. Unmatched junction bases numbered 11, after V lost 4 bases and J lost 2 bases. For the CDR3, the DNA is TGCGCCAGCAGCCCCCGACCCCGGACAGGCAACTATGGCTACACCTTC. This codes for CASSPRPRTGNYGYTF.

This clonotype was detected a few times. The V and J genes are TRBV5-6 and TRBJ1-2; tentative D call: TRBD1 (6 bases). This CDR3 is 16 amino acids long. V was shortened by 4 bases and J by 5 bases, with 21 bases between the two germline ends. The germline V gene encodes CDR1 SGHDT and CDR2 YYEEEE. In DNA, the CDR3 is TGTGCCAGCAGCAACGTGGCAGGGGAGGCACAGTATGGCTACACCTTC. It yields the protein CASSNVAGEAQYGYTF. Full variable domain (rest looked up from reference TRBV5-6 and TRBJ1-2): DAGVTQSPTHLIKTRGQQVTLRCSPKSGHDTVSWYQQALGQGPQFIFQYYEEEERQRGNFPDRFSGHQFPNYSSELNVNALLLGDSALYLCASSNVAGEAQYGYTFGSGTRLTVV.

This clonotype was recorded many times. The rearrangement uses TRBV28 and TRBJ1-2, with TRBD1 identical over 7 bases. CDR1 is MDHEN and CDR2 is SYDVKM in the germline V gene. The J segment lost 5 bases and the V segment lost 6 bases, leaving 12 bases of the junction unmatched. The CDR3 has 15 amino acids. The CDR3 DNA sequence: TGTGCCAGCAGGGGAGCCAGGAGGGGGCTTTATGGCTACACCTTC. Encoded protein: CASRGARRGLYGYTF.

The sample holds a few counts of this clonotype. The genes are TRBV7-2 and TRBJ2-7; 8 bases fit TRBD1. The CDR3 is 13 amino acids. CDR1 and CDR2 from the germline V gene are SGHTA and FQGNSA. V lost 4 bases and J lost 3; bases outside the gene matches: 2. In DNA form, the CDR3 reads TGTGCCAGCAGCTGGGGACAGGACTACGAGCAGTACTTC. Translated, it gives CASSWGQDYEQYF. Based on the CDR3 plus reference TRBV7-2 and TRBJ2-7, the full variable domain is GAGVSQSPSNKVTEKGKDVELRCDPISGHTALYWYRQSLGQGLEFLIYFQGNSAPDKSGLPSDRFSAERTGGSVSTLTIQRTQQEDSAVYLCASSWGQDYEQYFGPGTRLTVT.

The V and J genes are TRBV30 and TRBJ2-1; D gene ambiguous. Trimming took off 5 bases at V and 9 bases at J, with 20 bases between the two ends. This CDR3 comprises 14 residues. Germline-derived CDR1 and CDR2 are GTSNPN and SVGIG (reference sequence). CDR3 bases: TGTGCCTGGGACTTTGGACCAAAGGGCGGTGAGCAGTTCTTC. This codes for CAWDFGPKGGEQFF.

In its sample, this clonotype was seen a few times. V is TRBV11-2 and J is TRBJ2-3; D unclear. V was pared by 5 bases and J by 5 bases, with 8 bases between. Germline V lookup: CDR1 SGHAT, CDR2 FQNNGV. This CDR3 is built from 12 residues. The CDR3: CASSVNRDTQYF. CDR3 nucleotides: TGTGCCAGCAGCGTAAATAGAGATACGCAGTATTTT.